A single sample is the source of the 17 T cell receptor beta chains below, sequenced in a study of regulatory and conventional T cells in RAG deficiency (dated by TCRdb to the late 2010s). Library preparation employed the immunoSEQ multiplex PCR assay. TCRdb took over this immuneACCESS table, retaining in-frame rearrangements with V and J assigned. Such tables are incomplete; in checked studies, under half of the missing clones stem from an unresolved V gene, and the remainder is unexplained. The sample table lists 45,000 or so clones, 85% to 90% of them with a count of one. The ten largest clones add up to 0.5% to 0.55% of the sample. Conventional CD4+ T cells were purified from blood as CD25-low CD127-high cells before genomic DNA extraction. This sample was also put to use in a study of regulatory T cells. As the second study states: The multiplex PCR used 52 forward TRBV primers and 13 reverse TRBJ primers, with assay-based and computational corrections for amplification bias.

Material for sequencing was CD4+ effector T cells sorted from blood. These receptors all come from a human donor in good health.

The rearrangement links TRBV28 to TRBJ1-2; 8 positions agree with TRBD1. The V gene's germline CDR1 is MDHEN and CDR2 SYDVKM. This CDR3 is built from 17 residues. Trimming at V came to 6 bases and at J to 3 bases, leaving 15 bases not matched to a gene. The CDR3 loop reads CASSPRLGAGGDYGYTF. DNA of the CDR3: TGTGCCAGCAGCCCTCGCCTGGGGGCAGGGGGCGACTATGGCTACACCTTC.

This clone came up once. The chain is built from TRBV5-8 and TRBJ2-3; TRBD2 might be the D (5 bases). CDR1 is SGHTS and CDR2 is YDEGEE in the germline V gene. Trimming shortened V by 0 bases and J by 0 bases, and 11 bases separated the two germline ends. This CDR3 has 16 amino acids. CDR3 bases: TGTGCCAGCAGCTTGGTCCTTGGCGGGAGCACAGATACGCAGTATTTT. This codes for CASSLVLGGSTDTQYF.

The V and J genes are TRBV5-6 and TRBJ2-2; D not resolved. The CDR3 sequence is 14 residues long. V lost 1 base and J lost 6, with 10 bases in between. Germline values: CDR1 SGHDT, CDR2 YYEEEE. This CDR3 reads CASSLYSSAGELFF. The CDR3 DNA is TGTGCCAGCAGCTTGTACAGCTCGGCCGGGGAGCTGTTTTTT.

The chain combines TRBV5-1 with TRBJ2-1, with 12 bases fitting TRBD2. The CDR3 runs to 15 residues. The J segment lost 6 bases and the V segment lost 4 bases, leaving 5 bases of the junction unmatched. The germline CDR1 and CDR2 sequences are SGHRS and YFSETQ. The CDR3 spells CASSPSGRARNEQFF. The CDR3 nucleotides read TGCGCCAGCAGCCCTAGCGGGAGGGCCCGCAATGAGCAGTTCTTC.

The chain employs TRBV7-6 and TRBJ1-1, with D tentatively TRBD1 (5 bases). Trimming took off 3 bases at V and 5 bases at J, with 10 bases between the two ends. CDR1 is SGHVS, CDR2 FNYEAQ, per germline. There are 13 residues in the CDR3. CDR3 DNA sequence: TGTGCCAGCAGCTTGGGGAAGGGGACTGAAGCTTTCTTT. It translates to CASSLGKGTEAFF.

The rearrangement joins TRBV30 to TRBJ2-1; 10 nucleotides line up with TRBD2. V lost 1 base and J lost 7; bases outside the gene matches: 4. Germline CDR1 GTSNPN, CDR2 SVGIG (reference sequence). The CDR3 length is 14 residues. The DNA for the CDR3 is TGTGCCTGGAGTGGGCTAGCGGGAGATAATGAGCAGTTCTTC. It is translated as CAWSGLAGDNEQFF.

The rearrangement joins TRBV6-5 to TRBJ1-1; TRBD1 matches at 7 bases. The germline V gene encodes CDR1 MNHEY and CDR2 SVGAGI. CDR3 size: 11 residues. The trim removed 7 bases at V and 10 bases at J, leaving 6 bases unmatched. The CDR3: CASIAQGGAFF. Written as DNA, the CDR3 is TGTGCCAGCATTGCGCAGGGGGGAGCTTTCTTT.

The V and J genes are TRBV6-1 and TRBJ1-6; the match to TRBD1 covers 7 bases. CDR1 and CDR2 from the germline V gene are MNHNS and SASEGT. The ends lost 1 base at V and 10 bases at J; junction bases unmatched: 7. The CDR3 runs 15 residues. CDR3 in amino acids: CASSEGGRGLSPLHF. The CDR3 bases are TGTGCCAGCAGTGAAGGGGGCAGGGGGTTATCACCCCTCCACTTT.

The V gene is TRBV15, the J gene TRBJ1-3; 9 nucleotides agree with TRBD1. Per germline, CDR1 LNHNV and CDR2 YYDKDF (reference sequence). The CDR3 extends over 16 amino acids. The V and J ends lost 1 base and 2 bases, in that order; junction bases with no gene match: 3. The CDR3 is CATSRAGQGTGNTIYF. The CDR3 nucleotides read TGTGCCACCAGCAGAGCGGGACAGGGTACTGGAAACACCATATATTTT.

The V gene is TRBV28, the J gene TRBJ2-7, with 7 bases matching TRBD1. Germline trimming cut 6 bases from V and 7 bases from J; bases unmatched to any gene: 12. In germline, CDR1 is MDHEN, CDR2 SYDVKM. The CDR3 extends over 14 amino acids. CDR3 DNA sequence: TGTGCCAGCAGAAGGACAGGTGTGTCAGGAGAGCAGTACTTC. It translates to CASRRTGVSGEQYF.

The V and J genes are TRBV7-8 and TRBJ1-3; 8 bases line up with TRBD1. Losses at the gene ends were 5 bases for V and 1 base for J; bases not matched to a gene: 4. The germline V gene has CDR1 SGHVS and CDR2 FQNEAQ. The CDR3 runs 15 residues. The CDR3 is CASSLRTGSGNTIYF. The CDR3 DNA follows: TGTGCCAGCAGCCTCCGGACAGGGTCTGGAAACACCATATATTTT. Together with reference TRBV7-8 and TRBJ1-3, the CDR3 gives the full variable domain: GAGVSQSPRYKVAKRGQDVALRCDPISGHVSLFWYQQALGQGPEFLTYFQNEAQLDKSGLPSDRFFAERPEGSVSTLKIQRTQQEDSAVYLCASSLRTGSGNTIYFGEGSWLTVV.

V usage is TRBV30 and J usage is TRBJ1-2; D ambiguous. The CDR3 contains 12 residues. Germline V gives CDR1 GTSNPN, CDR2 SVGIG (reference sequence). The germline V and J ends were trimmed by 1 base and 8 bases, with 11 bases remaining between them. The chain's CDR3 is CAWSGWEIGYTF. The CDR3 DNA reads TGTGCCTGGAGTGGATGGGAGATCGGCTACACCTTC.

The chain employs TRBV28 and TRBJ1-1; D might be TRBD1 (6 bases). Trimming stripped 6 bases from V and 0 bases from J, with 14 bases between. Per the germline V gene, CDR1 is MDHEN and CDR2 is SYDVKM. The CDR3 length is 15 residues. Here the CDR3 reads CASRGGALMNTEAFF. The CDR3 DNA is TGTGCCAGCAGAGGGGGAGCCCTCATGAACACTGAAGCTTTCTTT.

J is TRBJ2-2 and V is TRBV6-5, with a tentative D call TRBD1 (5 bases). The CDR3 is 16 residues long. The V end lost 0 bases, the J end lost 5 bases, and 13 bases lay between the germline ends. Germline lookup yields CDR1 MNHEY and CDR2 SVGAGI. CDR3 DNA sequence: TGTGCCAGCAGTTACTCGACGGCAGGGTGGACCGGGGAGCTGTTTTTT. Encoded protein: CASSYSTAGWTGELFF.

The chain uses TRBV30 and TRBJ2-5, with 8 bases fitting TRBD1. The CDR3 sequence is 15 residues long. The trim removed 3 bases at V and 5 bases at J, leaving 11 bases unmatched. Germline V gene sequence: CDR1 GTSNPN, CDR2 SVGIG (reference sequence). CDR3 in DNA: TGTGCCTGGAGCACCGAAGCAGGGGGCCCGGAGACCCAGTACTTC. Protein: CAWSTEAGGPETQYF. Looking up the rest from reference TRBV30 and TRBJ2-5 gives the full variable domain: SQTIHQWPATLVQPVGSPLSLECTVEGTSNPNLYWYRQAAGRGLQLLFYSVGIGQISSEVPQNLSASRPQDRQFILSSKKLLLSDSGFYLCAWSTEAGGPETQYFGPGTRLLVL.

The chain is built from TRBV7-2 and TRBJ1-2; weak D call: TRBD1 (6 bases). Trimming cost V 3 bases and J 7 bases, with 15 bases left between them. CDR1 is SGHTA, CDR2 FQGNSA, per germline. The CDR3 is 14 amino acids. The CDR3 loop is CASSFTRGGGGYTF. As DNA, the CDR3 is TGTGCCAGCAGCTTCACTCGAGGGGGGGGTGGCTACACCTTC.

The rearrangement uses TRBV5-6 and TRBJ2-3; D may be TRBD1 (5 bases). Germline V gives CDR1 SGHDT, CDR2 YYEEEE. V was trimmed by 2 bases and J by 6 bases, leaving 10 bases between them. This CDR3 has 13 amino acids. The CDR3 protein is CASSLKGVDTQYF. The CDR3 DNA sequence: TGTGCCAGCAGCTTAAAAGGGGTGGATACGCAGTATTTT. Full variable domain (remainder filled in from reference TRBV5-6 and TRBJ2-3): DAGVTQSPTHLIKTRGQQVTLRCSPKSGHDTVSWYQQALGQGPQFIFQYYEEEERQRGNFPDRFSGHQFPNYSSELNVNALLLGDSALYLCASSLKGVDTQYFGPGTRLTVL.